This T cell receptor beta chain stems from a study of type 1 and type 2 diabetes patients. Study-level background: From PBMCs, CD4+ and CD8+ T cells were isolated by magnetic microbeads.

The PCR template was genomic DNA. The TCR beta CDR3 region was amplified using 30 forward and 13 reverse primers. TCRdb called the multiplex PCR reads again in MiXCR, with one record for every CDR3 protein. The data show more than 250,000 distinct CDR3 sequences, approximately 45% seen once. No donor had another autoimmune disease or recent infection within four weeks. V gave up 6 bases and J gave up 0 bases, with 12 bases separating them. The CDR3 extends over 14 amino acids. The V gene's germline CDR1 is MDHEN and CDR2 SYDVKM. This TCR derives from a man between 18 and 35 years old with type 2 diabetes. The chain employs TRBV28 and TRBJ2-7; no reliable D call. Material for sequencing was peripheral blood mononuclear cells (PBMCs). DNA of the CDR3: TGTGCCAGCAGAGGCGGTCTGAGCTCCTACGAGCAGTACTTC. Translated, it gives CASRGGLSSYEQYF.